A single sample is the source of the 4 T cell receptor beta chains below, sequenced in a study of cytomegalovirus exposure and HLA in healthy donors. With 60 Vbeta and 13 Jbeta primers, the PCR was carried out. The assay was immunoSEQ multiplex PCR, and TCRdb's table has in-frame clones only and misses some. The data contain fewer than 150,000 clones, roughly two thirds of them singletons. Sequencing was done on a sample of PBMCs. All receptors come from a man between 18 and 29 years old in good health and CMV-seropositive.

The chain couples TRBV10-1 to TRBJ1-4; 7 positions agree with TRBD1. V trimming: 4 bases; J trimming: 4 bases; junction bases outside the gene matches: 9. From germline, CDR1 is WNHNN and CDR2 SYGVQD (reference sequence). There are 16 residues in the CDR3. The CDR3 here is CASSAGDSGFNEKLFF. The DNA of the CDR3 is TGCGCCAGCAGTGCCGGGGACAGCGGTTTTAATGAAAAACTGTTTTTT.

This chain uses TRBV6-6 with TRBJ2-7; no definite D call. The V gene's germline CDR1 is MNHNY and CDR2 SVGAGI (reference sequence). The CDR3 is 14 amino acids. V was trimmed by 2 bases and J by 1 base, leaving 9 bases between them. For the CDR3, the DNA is TGTGCCAGCAGTTACGTCGTCGGTTCCTACGAGCAGTACTTC. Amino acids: CASSYVVGSYEQYF.

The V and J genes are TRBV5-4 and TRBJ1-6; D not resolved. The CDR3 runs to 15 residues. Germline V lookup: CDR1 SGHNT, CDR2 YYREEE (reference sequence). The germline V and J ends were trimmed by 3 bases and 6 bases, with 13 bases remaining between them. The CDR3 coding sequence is TGTGCCAGCAGCTCGGGGTCGCGGATTAATTCACCCCTCCACTTT. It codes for CASSSGSRINSPLHF.

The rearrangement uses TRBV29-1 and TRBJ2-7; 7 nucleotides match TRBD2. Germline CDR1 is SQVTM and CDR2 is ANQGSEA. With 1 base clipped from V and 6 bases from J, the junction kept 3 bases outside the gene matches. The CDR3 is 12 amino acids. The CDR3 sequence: CSVEGGGGEQYF. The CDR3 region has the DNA TGCAGCGTTGAAGGTGGGGGGGGCGAGCAGTACTTC.